A selection of T cell receptor beta chains follows, all from one sample in a study of OX40 agonist ivuxolimab in advanced cancers. Method: immunoSEQ multiplex PCR; TCRdb's copy keeps in-frame clones and lacks some. The data contain approximately 23,000 clones, around 80% of them singletons. Sample: CD4+ or CD8+ T cells sorted from blood, taken in a trial of the OX40 agonist ivuxolimab. These receptors all come from an adult with an advanced solid tumor such as melanoma, head and neck, liver or kidney cancer. The CDR3 runs from the conserved cysteine through the conserved F or W. The D gene is left open where the match is weak. The listing skips clone size in some rows; elsewhere it reads once, few, many or a size class.

d_call: NA
v_call: TRBV4-1
j_call: TRBJ2-3
clone_size: NA
cdr3_nt: TGCGCCAGCAGCCAAGGGCGGGGCCACACAGATACGCAGTATTTT
cdr3_aa: CASSQGRGHTDTQYF

d_call: NA
v_call: TRBV29-1
j_call: TRBJ2-1
clone_size: many
cdr3_nt: TGCAGCGGGTTGGCGAATGAGCAGTTCTTC
cdr3_aa: CSGLANEQFF

d_call: TRBD2
v_call: TRBV2
j_call: TRBJ2-5
clone_size: NA
cdr3_nt: TGTGCCAGCAGGAGGGCTAGCGGGACCCCCCGGGAGACCCAGTACTTC
cdr3_aa: CASRRASGTPRETQYF

d_call: NA
v_call: TRBV6-5
j_call: TRBJ2-1
clone_size: NA
cdr3_nt: TGTGCCAGCAGCTACGGAGAAGGCAATGAGCAGTTCTTC
cdr3_aa: CASSYGEGNEQFF

d_call: NA
v_call: TRBV7-8
j_call: TRBJ1-1
clone_size: few
cdr3_nt: TGTGCCAGCACCCATTTGGGGGTGAACACTGAAGCTTTCTTT
cdr3_aa: CASTHLGVNTEAFF

d_call: TRBD2
v_call: TRBV27
j_call: TRBJ2-4
clone_size: NA
cdr3_nt: TGTGCCAGCAGGACTAGCGGATCCAAAAACATTCAGTACTTC
cdr3_aa: CASRTSGSKNIQYF

d_call: TRBD1
v_call: TRBV7-9
j_call: TRBJ2-7
clone_size: few
cdr3_nt: TGTGCCAGCAGCCCCCGGGACAGGGGGCTAACTTCCTACGAGCAGTACTTC
cdr3_aa: CASSPRDRGLTSYEQYF

d_call: NA
v_call: TRBV7-9
j_call: TRBJ2-7
clone_size: NA
cdr3_nt: TGTGCCAGCAGCCTCCGGCCGTACGAGCAGTACTTC
cdr3_aa: CASSLRPYEQYF

d_call: TRBD1
v_call: TRBV6-5
j_call: TRBJ1-3
clone_size: NA
cdr3_nt: TGTGCCAGCAGTTACGTCCTTCCGGGACAGGGAAACACCATATATTTT
cdr3_aa: CASSYVLPGQGNTIYF

d_call: TRBD2
v_call: TRBV27
j_call: TRBJ2-7
clone_size: NA
cdr3_nt: TGTGCCAGCAGTTCCGGGGGGGGCCGACCCTACGAGCAGTACTTC
cdr3_aa: CASSSGGGRPYEQYF

d_call: TRBD2
v_call: TRBV4-1
j_call: TRBJ2-3
clone_size: NA
cdr3_nt: TGCGCCAGCAGCCAAGCCCCTCCGTCTAGCGGGCGCACAGATACGCAGTATTTT
cdr3_aa: CASSQAPPSSGRTDTQYF

d_call: NA
v_call: TRBV7-9
j_call: TRBJ2-7
clone_size: NA
cdr3_nt: TGTGCCAGCAGCCCCTCAAAAGGTAGGGCGAGCTCCTACGAGCAGTACTTC
cdr3_aa: CASSPSKGRASSYEQYF

d_call: NA
v_call: TRBV4-1
j_call: TRBJ2-1
clone_size: NA
cdr3_nt: TGCGCCAGCAGCCAAGAATCTCCCCATGAGCAGTTCTTC
cdr3_aa: CASSQESPHEQFF

d_call: NA
v_call: TRBV4-1
j_call: TRBJ2-3
clone_size: NA
cdr3_nt: TGCGCCAGCAGCCAAGATCCCCGACAGTCCACAGATACGCAGTATTTT
cdr3_aa: CASSQDPRQSTDTQYF

d_call: NA
v_call: TRBV9
j_call: TRBJ2-3
clone_size: NA
cdr3_nt: TGTGCCAGCAGCGTAGCTGGTCCAGATACGCAGTATTTT
cdr3_aa: CASSVAGPDTQYF

d_call: NA
v_call: TRBV7-2
j_call: TRBJ2-5
clone_size: NA
cdr3_nt: TGTGCCAGCAGCTTTATAGCGCGGAGGGGAGAGACCCAGTACTTC
cdr3_aa: CASSFIARRGETQYF

d_call: TRBD2
v_call: TRBV7-8
j_call: TRBJ2-3
clone_size: NA
cdr3_nt: TGTGCCAGCAGCTCCGTTGTAGCGGGGGGCACAGATACGCAGTATTTT
cdr3_aa: CASSSVVAGGTDTQYF

d_call: NA
v_call: TRBV7-9
j_call: TRBJ1-5
clone_size: NA
cdr3_nt: TGTGCCAGCAGCTTACAGGGTCTCAATCAGCCCCAGCATTTT
cdr3_aa: CASSLQGLNQPQHF

d_call: NA
v_call: TRBV29-1
j_call: TRBJ2-1
clone_size: once
cdr3_nt: TGCAGCGCTATTGGTATGGGTGAGCAGTTCTTC
cdr3_aa: CSAIGMGEQFF

d_call: NA
v_call: TRBV20-1
j_call: TRBJ2-2
clone_size: once
cdr3_nt: TGCAGTGCTAGAAGCTCCGGGGAGCTGTTTTTT
cdr3_aa: CSARSSGELFF

d_call: NA
v_call: TRBV7-2
j_call: TRBJ1-1
clone_size: NA
cdr3_nt: TGTGCCAGCAGCTTAGCAGGTGGCGTTGAAGCTTTCTTT
cdr3_aa: CASSLAGGVEAFF

d_call: NA
v_call: TRBV27
j_call: TRBJ2-5
clone_size: once
cdr3_nt: TGTGCCAGCAGCCCCGACCCCCTAGCGAGAGAGACCCAGTACTTC
cdr3_aa: CASSPDPLARETQYF

d_call: TRBD2
v_call: TRBV9
j_call: TRBJ2-2
clone_size: few
cdr3_nt: TGTGCCAGCAGCACGACTAGCGGGGGGGCTGGCGGGGAGCTGTTTTTT
cdr3_aa: CASSTTSGGAGGELFF

d_call: NA
v_call: TRBV9
j_call: TRBJ1-1
clone_size: NA
cdr3_nt: TGTGCCAGCAGCGTAGGTCACAAGAACACTGAAGCTTTCTTT
cdr3_aa: CASSVGHKNTEAFF

d_call: NA
v_call: TRBV10-3
j_call: TRBJ2-1
clone_size: NA
cdr3_nt: TGTGCCATCAGCCATACCTCCGGCGGGACAGTCGACAATGAGCAGTTCTTC
cdr3_aa: CAISHTSGGTVDNEQFF

d_call: NA
v_call: TRBV9
j_call: TRBJ1-1
clone_size: NA
cdr3_nt: TGTGCCAGCAGCCCCGGTGGGCAGGGTATGTTTGCTTTCTTT
cdr3_aa: CASSPGGQGMFAFF

d_call: TRBD1
v_call: TRBV6-1
j_call: TRBJ1-5
clone_size: NA
cdr3_nt: TGTGCCAGCAGTGCAGGACAGGGACGGGCCTTGGGCAATCAGCCCCAGCATTTT
cdr3_aa: CASSAGQGRALGNQPQHF

d_call: NA
v_call: TRBV4-3
j_call: TRBJ2-7
clone_size: NA
cdr3_nt: TGCGCCAGCAGCCAAGATGTCATGGTAGGGGCCTACGAGCAGTACTTC
cdr3_aa: CASSQDVMVGAYEQYF

d_call: TRBD1
v_call: TRBV27
j_call: TRBJ1-1
clone_size: NA
cdr3_nt: TGTGCCAGCAGTTTATCTAGGACAGGGGGCACTGAAGCTTTCTTT
cdr3_aa: CASSLSRTGGTEAFF

d_call: NA
v_call: TRBV13
j_call: TRBJ1-1
clone_size: NA
cdr3_nt: TGTGCCAGCAGCTTAGGACGGAGGGGCCTGAACACTGAAGCTTTCTTT
cdr3_aa: CASSLGRRGLNTEAFF

d_call: NA
v_call: TRBV14
j_call: TRBJ1-2
clone_size: NA
cdr3_nt: TGTGCCAGCAGCCAAGGTCAGGGGACTCTTGGCTACACCTTC
cdr3_aa: CASSQGQGTLGYTF

d_call: NA
v_call: TRBV11-2
j_call: TRBJ1-2
clone_size: NA
cdr3_nt: TGTGCCAGCAGCCCCCGGCCAGGCATAGGAGCTAACTATGGCTACACCTTC
cdr3_aa: CASSPRPGIGANYGYTF

d_call: NA
v_call: TRBV15
j_call: TRBJ1-4
clone_size: NA
cdr3_nt: TGTGCCACCAGCAGAGATCAGGCGGCCCCGCCCCGGGGACCAACTAATGAAAAACTGTTTTTT
cdr3_aa: CATSRDQAAPPRGPTNEKLFF

d_call: NA
v_call: TRBV15
j_call: TRBJ2-2
clone_size: once
cdr3_nt: TGTGCCACCAGCAGAGATTCCGGGGGTGAGACCGGGGAGCTGTTTTTT
cdr3_aa: CATSRDSGGETGELFF

d_call: NA
v_call: TRBV4-1
j_call: TRBJ2-7
clone_size: few
cdr3_nt: TGCGCCAGCAGCCTGAGTACGGTTGGGGCCTCTCCCCAGGAGCAGTACTTC
cdr3_aa: CASSLSTVGASPQEQYF

d_call: NA
v_call: TRBV5-4
j_call: TRBJ2-2
clone_size: NA
cdr3_nt: TGTGCCAGCAGCTTGGGGGCGGCCGGGGAGCTGTTTTTT
cdr3_aa: CASSLGAAGELFF

d_call: TRBD2
v_call: TRBV10-3
j_call: TRBJ2-3
clone_size: NA
cdr3_nt: TGTGCCATCAGTGAGTCGGTATCTAGCGGGACGCGGGTTACGCAGTATTTT
cdr3_aa: CAISESVSSGTRVTQYF

d_call: NA
v_call: TRBV27
j_call: TRBJ1-5
clone_size: NA
cdr3_nt: TGTGCCAGCAGTCCCCTAACCGGCAATCAGCCCCAGCATTTT
cdr3_aa: CASSPLTGNQPQHF

d_call: TRBD1
v_call: TRBV9
j_call: TRBJ1-2
clone_size: NA
cdr3_nt: TGTGCCAGCAGGGGGACAGGGCACTATGGCTACACCTTC
cdr3_aa: CASRGTGHYGYTF

d_call: TRBD2
v_call: TRBV19
j_call: TRBJ2-7
clone_size: NA
cdr3_nt: TGTGCCAGCAGTTCTGGGGGAGGGGTCTCCTACGAGCAGTACTTC
cdr3_aa: CASSSGGGVSYEQYF

d_call: TRBD1
v_call: TRBV30
j_call: TRBJ1-5
clone_size: NA
cdr3_nt: TGTGCCTGGGGGAAGGGGGCCGGTCAGCCCCAGCATTTT
cdr3_aa: CAWGKGAGQPQHF

d_call: NA
v_call: TRBV7-9
j_call: TRBJ1-4
clone_size: NA
cdr3_nt: TGTGCCAGCAGGGGGGCGGAGAGGGAAAAACTGTTTTTT
cdr3_aa: CASRGAEREKLFF

d_call: TRBD1
v_call: TRBV5-1
j_call: TRBJ1-6
clone_size: NA
cdr3_nt: TGCGCCAGCAGCTTGGAAACAGGGGGACGTCCGGCCCTCCACTTT
cdr3_aa: CASSLETGGRPALHF

d_call: NA
v_call: TRBV7-8
j_call: TRBJ1-2
clone_size: NA
cdr3_nt: TGTGCCAGCAGCTTAGCTTACAGTCCTGGCTACACCTTC
cdr3_aa: CASSLAYSPGYTF

d_call: NA
v_call: TRBV18
j_call: TRBJ1-4
clone_size: NA
cdr3_nt: TGTGCCAGCTCACAGGAGAGAGAGGCGACGAGCAGAGAAAAACTGTTTTTT
cdr3_aa: CASSQEREATSREKLFF

d_call: NA
v_call: TRBV27
j_call: TRBJ2-7
clone_size: few
cdr3_nt: TGTGCCAGCAGTTACCAGGGCCTGGCCTACGAGCAGTACTTC
cdr3_aa: CASSYQGLAYEQYF

d_call: NA
v_call: TRBV4-1
j_call: TRBJ2-1
clone_size: NA
cdr3_nt: TGCGCCAGCAGCCCGGGACCTGGGGGGCCGGCGATCAATGAGCAGTTCTTC
cdr3_aa: CASSPGPGGPAINEQFF

d_call: NA
v_call: TRBV2
j_call: TRBJ2-1
clone_size: NA
cdr3_nt: TGTGCCAGCCCTACCGGCAATGAGCAGTTCTTC
cdr3_aa: CASPTGNEQFF

d_call: NA
v_call: TRBV6-5
j_call: TRBJ2-3
clone_size: NA
cdr3_nt: TGTGCCAGCAGTTACTCGGTCGAAAGCACAGATACGCAGTATTTT
cdr3_aa: CASSYSVESTDTQYF

d_call: NA
v_call: TRBV5-6
j_call: TRBJ2-2
clone_size: NA
cdr3_nt: TGTGCCAGCAGCCCAAACACCGGGGAGCTGTTTTTT
cdr3_aa: CASSPNTGELFF

d_call: NA
v_call: TRBV13
j_call: TRBJ1-1
clone_size: once
cdr3_nt: TGTGCCAGCAGCTTAGACAGGGTGAACACTGAAGCTTTCTTT
cdr3_aa: CASSLDRVNTEAFF